The sequence of this T cell receptor (beta chain) was determined in a study of blood T cells in healthy people across ages. Notes on this clonotype: The antigen is unknown.

Alongside a J-beta primer mix, a sample-barcoded 5' primer served in a second PCR lasting about 6 to 11 cycles. There were at least 3 million CDR3-containing paired-end reads obtained from each sample. MiXCR was run by TCRdb on the 5' RACE reads, yielding one entry per CDR3 protein. Of about 680,000 distinct CDR3 sequences listed, approximately 49% were seen once; the top ten hold 25% to 35%. Each donor's blood draw was roughly 10 milliliters of peripheral blood. Findings of the study overall: The fall in TCR beta diversity per million T cells was roughly linear with age. Naive T cell percentage strongly correlated with TCR beta diversity.

V lost 5 bases and J lost 3; bases outside the gene matches: 7. CDR1 MNHEY and CDR2 SMNVEV come from the germline V gene (reference sequence). The CDR3 runs to 16 residues. The chain uses TRBV27 and TRBJ2-5; 12 positions match TRBD2. The receptor comes from a woman aged 60 to 75 in good health. Sequencing was done on a sample of blood. CDR3 loop: CASSPRLAGAEETQYF. The CDR3 region has the DNA TGTGCCAGCAGTCCGCGACTAGCGGGAGCTGAAGAGACCCAGTACTTC.